A selection of T cell receptor beta chains follows, all from one sample in a study of blood T cell repertoires in COVID-19. Assay used: immunoSEQ multiplex PCR; TCRdb lists only in-frame clones, some missing. The table shows some 150,000 clones, with approximately 90% occurring only once. Sequencing used peripheral blood. Every receptor here comes from a woman in her forties or fifties with active or convalescent COVID-19. CDR3s include the opening cysteine and the closing phenylalanine or tryptophan. A D gene is named only where the DNA matches it firmly. A row's size may be missing; if present it is once, few, many or a size class.

D gene: NA; clone size: once; V gene: TRBV6-5; J gene: TRBJ2-3; CDR3 DNA: TGTGCCAGCAGTTACGATGACTTTAGCACAGATACGCAGTATTTT; CDR3 protein: CASSYDDFSTDTQYF
D gene: NA; clone size: NA; V gene: TRBV13; J gene: TRBJ1-3; CDR3 DNA: TGTGCCAGCAGCTCCCCCGGGGAAATGCACACCATATATTTT; CDR3 protein: CASSSPGEMHTIYF
D gene: TRBD2; clone size: NA; V gene: TRBV4-1; J gene: TRBJ2-1; CDR3 DNA: TGCGCCAGCAGCCAAAGGACTAGCGGGGGGATCAATGAGCAGTTCTTC; CDR3 protein: CASSQRTSGGINEQFF
D gene: TRBD1; clone size: NA; V gene: TRBV2; J gene: TRBJ1-4; CDR3 DNA: TGTGCCAGCAGTAGCGGGACAGGGGGAGCTAATGAAAAACTGTTTTTT; CDR3 protein: CASSSGTGGANEKLFF
D gene: TRBD1; clone size: NA; V gene: TRBV18; J gene: TRBJ1-2; CDR3 DNA: TGTGCCAGCTCACGAACGGGCACAGGGGGAAACTATGGCTACACCTTC; CDR3 protein: CASSRTGTGGNYGYTF
D gene: NA; clone size: NA; V gene: TRBV18; J gene: TRBJ1-1; CDR3 DNA: TGTGCCAGCTCACGAGGGAGGGGCACTGAAGCTTTCTTT; CDR3 protein: CASSRGRGTEAFF
D gene: NA; clone size: few; V gene: TRBV29-1; J gene: TRBJ2-5; CDR3 DNA: TGCAGCGTTGGATCCCGGGCCGGCGGGGAGACCCAGTACTTC; CDR3 protein: CSVGSRAGGETQYF
D gene: TRBD1; clone size: few; V gene: TRBV18; J gene: TRBJ2-7; CDR3 DNA: TGTGCCAGCTCACCCGCGGGACAGGGCTCCTACGAGCAGTACTTC; CDR3 protein: CASSPAGQGSYEQYF
D gene: TRBD1; clone size: NA; V gene: TRBV5-1; J gene: TRBJ1-2; CDR3 DNA: TGCGCCAGCAGCTCCGGGACAGGGTATGATGGCTACACCTTC; CDR3 protein: CASSSGTGYDGYTF
D gene: NA; clone size: NA; V gene: TRBV7-2; J gene: TRBJ1-1; CDR3 DNA: TGTGCCAGCAGCTTTGGCAGGGGATTCGCTGAAGCTTTCTTT; CDR3 protein: CASSFGRGFAEAFF
D gene: TRBD2; clone size: NA; V gene: TRBV9; J gene: TRBJ2-5; CDR3 DNA: TGTGCCAGCAGCGTAAGACTAGCGGGGGGATGGGAGACCCAGTACTTC; CDR3 protein: CASSVRLAGGWETQYF
D gene: NA; clone size: NA; V gene: TRBV5-1; J gene: TRBJ2-5; CDR3 DNA: TGCGCCAGCAGCCTGACTACTCAAGAGACCCAGTACTTC; CDR3 protein: CASSLTTQETQYF
D gene: NA; clone size: NA; V gene: TRBV5-4; J gene: TRBJ1-1; CDR3 DNA: TGTGCCAGCAGCAAAGCCGGGACACCCGGGCGACGGAACACTGAAGCTTTCTTT; CDR3 protein: CASSKAGTPGRRNTEAFF
D gene: TRBD2; clone size: NA; V gene: TRBV3-1/TRBV3-2; J gene: TRBJ2-1; CDR3 DNA: TGTGCCAGCAGCCGCGAGCGGGGGGTGTACAATGAGCAGTTCTTC; CDR3 protein: CASSRERGVYNEQFF
D gene: NA; clone size: NA; V gene: TRBV6-5; J gene: TRBJ1-1; CDR3 DNA: TGTGCCACCGGGGGGGGCTACAGAGGGACTGAAGCTTTCTTT; CDR3 protein: CATGGGYRGTEAFF
D gene: TRBD1; clone size: few; V gene: TRBV28; J gene: TRBJ1-2; CDR3 DNA: TGTGCCAGCAGACTAGGGGACAGGGGGCGAGGTGGCTACACCTTC; CDR3 protein: CASRLGDRGRGGYTF
D gene: TRBD1; clone size: NA; V gene: TRBV5-6; J gene: TRBJ2-7; CDR3 DNA: TGTGCCAGCAGCTCTTCACACCGAACAGGGGTCGAGCAGTACTTC; CDR3 protein: CASSSSHRTGVEQYF
D gene: NA; clone size: NA; V gene: TRBV3-1/TRBV3-2; J gene: TRBJ1-2; CDR3 DNA: TGTGCCAGCAGCCCCCCGGCGGGGGATGGCTACACCTTC; CDR3 protein: CASSPPAGDGYTF
D gene: TRBD2; clone size: NA; V gene: TRBV4-2; J gene: TRBJ2-5; CDR3 DNA: TGTGCCAGCAGCCAAGATTTAGCGGGGGGGGAGACCCAGTACTTC; CDR3 protein: CASSQDLAGGETQYF
D gene: TRBD1; clone size: NA; V gene: TRBV19; J gene: TRBJ1-2; CDR3 DNA: TGTGCCAGTAGTGTGGGACAGGGCCTGAGGAGTGGCTACACCTTC; CDR3 protein: CASSVGQGLRSGYTF
D gene: NA; clone size: NA; V gene: TRBV28; J gene: TRBJ1-2; CDR3 DNA: TGTGCCACCAGTTTCCCGCCAGGAGGCAACTATGGCTACACCTTC; CDR3 protein: CATSFPPGGNYGYTF
D gene: NA; clone size: NA; V gene: TRBV27; J gene: TRBJ2-7; CDR3 DNA: TGTGCCAGCAGTTTATATCTGGGGGCGTTCGAGCAGTACTTC; CDR3 protein: CASSLYLGAFEQYF
D gene: TRBD2; clone size: few; V gene: TRBV4-2; J gene: TRBJ2-3; CDR3 DNA: TGTGCCAGCAGCCACTACGGGACTAGCGGCACAGATACGCAGTATTTT; CDR3 protein: CASSHYGTSGTDTQYF
D gene: NA; clone size: NA; V gene: TRBV20-1; J gene: TRBJ1-2; CDR3 DNA: TGCAGTGCTAGTGCGGGGTCACGCTATGGCTACACCTTC; CDR3 protein: CSASAGSRYGYTF
D gene: TRBD2; clone size: NA; V gene: TRBV5-4; J gene: TRBJ2-3; CDR3 DNA: TGTGCCAGCAGCAGAGCGGGGGGGGCAGATACGCAGTATTTT; CDR3 protein: CASSRAGGADTQYF
D gene: TRBD1; clone size: NA; V gene: TRBV7-8; J gene: TRBJ1-3; CDR3 DNA: TGTGCCAGCAGCTTAAGGGTTCCGGGCAGGGGGAGCGGAAACACCATATATTTT; CDR3 protein: CASSLRVPGRGSGNTIYF
D gene: NA; clone size: NA; V gene: TRBV11-2; J gene: TRBJ2-3; CDR3 DNA: TGTGCCAGCAGCTTAGGCGAGGTTACGCAGTATTTT; CDR3 protein: CASSLGEVTQYF
D gene: TRBD1; clone size: NA; V gene: TRBV28; J gene: TRBJ1-4; CDR3 DNA: TGTGCCAGCAGTCCCTCACAGGGGGGTGAAAAACTGTTTTTT; CDR3 protein: CASSPSQGGEKLFF
D gene: NA; clone size: NA; V gene: TRBV7-2; J gene: TRBJ1-5; CDR3 DNA: TGTGCCAGCAGCTTACAGGGTTTTAGCAATCAGCCCCAGCATTTT; CDR3 protein: CASSLQGFSNQPQHF
D gene: TRBD1; clone size: NA; V gene: TRBV5-4; J gene: TRBJ1-1; CDR3 DNA: TGTGCCAGCAGCCCACAGGGGAGAAATGAAGCTTTCTTT; CDR3 protein: CASSPQGRNEAFF
D gene: NA; clone size: NA; V gene: TRBV29-1; J gene: TRBJ2-3; CDR3 DNA: TGCAGCGTGAGAAGGACAGCGGTCGGGGATACGCAGTATTTT; CDR3 protein: CSVRRTAVGDTQYF
D gene: NA; clone size: NA; V gene: TRBV29-1; J gene: TRBJ2-7; CDR3 DNA: TGCAGCGGCAGGGGCGACTCCTACGAGCAGTACTTC; CDR3 protein: CSGRGDSYEQYF
D gene: TRBD2; clone size: NA; V gene: TRBV9; J gene: TRBJ2-1; CDR3 DNA: TGTGCCAGCAGCGTAGGAGCCCCGGGACTAGGCGCCGGTGAGCAGTTCTTC; CDR3 protein: CASSVGAPGLGAGEQFF
D gene: TRBD1; clone size: NA; V gene: TRBV6-5; J gene: TRBJ1-5; CDR3 DNA: TGTGCCACCAAAGAAGGGGACAGCAATAATCAGCCCCAGCATTTT; CDR3 protein: CATKEGDSNNQPQHF
D gene: TRBD1; clone size: once; V gene: TRBV19; J gene: TRBJ1-1; CDR3 DNA: TGTGCCAGTAGTACCACAGGGGACCCTGAAGCTTTCTTT; CDR3 protein: CASSTTGDPEAFF
D gene: NA; clone size: once; V gene: TRBV27; J gene: TRBJ2-1; CDR3 DNA: TGTGCCAGCAGTTTAAAGGACCAACAGGGTGTGTCAAACAATGAGCAGTTCTTC; CDR3 protein: CASSLKDQQGVSNNEQFF
D gene: TRBD2; clone size: few; V gene: TRBV27; J gene: TRBJ2-5; CDR3 DNA: TGTGCCAGCGGATCCCCGCTAGCGGGAGGGCCTGAGACCCAGTACTTC; CDR3 protein: CASGSPLAGGPETQYF
D gene: NA; clone size: NA; V gene: TRBV5-4; J gene: TRBJ2-7; CDR3 DNA: TGTGCCAGCAGCTTGGAACAGGGCTACGAGCAGTACTTC; CDR3 protein: CASSLEQGYEQYF
D gene: TRBD2; clone size: medium-sized; V gene: TRBV5-1; J gene: TRBJ2-3; CDR3 DNA: TGCGCCAGCAGGTTTGGTGGACTAGCCGTCACAGATACGCAGTATTTT; CDR3 protein: CASRFGGLAVTDTQYF
D gene: TRBD1; clone size: NA; V gene: TRBV6-1; J gene: TRBJ1-5; CDR3 DNA: TGTGCCAGCAGTGAAGCTACAGGGGGGGGTCAGCCCCAGCATTTT; CDR3 protein: CASSEATGGGQPQHF